Each of the 20 T cell receptor beta chains below was sequenced from the same sample in a study of CD8+CD57+ T cells in acquired aplastic anemia. Patients included in sequencing had previously demonstrated CD8+CD57+ cell expansion by flow cytometry. Profiling of TCR beta VDJ combinations and CDR3 sequences used genomic DNA as template. One entry per CDR3 protein, called by TCRdb with MiXCR from the reads. The sample lists approximately 190,000 distinct CDR3 sequences, around half occurring once. Material: sorted CD4+, CD8+, or CD8+CD57+ T cells (not recorded which) from PBMCs. The receptors come from a human donor with aplastic anemia.

V gene TRBV12-3 or TRBV12-4 combines with J gene TRBJ1-2; 8 bases fit TRBD1. CDR3 size: 14 residues. After removal of 1 base from V and 7 bases from J, the junction contained 5 bases not matched to a gene. The DNA of the CDR3 is TGTGCCAGCAGTTTAGTATCAGGGGGCCGTGGCTACACCTTC. It translates to CASSLVSGGRGYTF.

The chain combines TRBV2 with TRBJ2-1; D gene uncertain. V was shortened by 3 bases and J by 10 bases, with 10 bases between the two germline ends. Germline V CDR1 and CDR2: SNHLY, FYNNEI. CDR3 length: 12 amino acids. The CDR3 loop reads CASSEWQIEQFF. CDR3 nucleotides: TGTGCCAGCAGTGAGTGGCAGATAGAGCAGTTCTTC. Looking up the rest from reference TRBV2 and TRBJ2-1 gives the full variable domain: EPEVTQTPSHQVTQMGQEVILRCVPISNHLYFYWYRQILGQKVEFLVSFYNNEISEKSEIFDDQFSVERPDGSNFTLKIRSTKLEDSAMYFCASSEWQIEQFFGPGTRLTVL.

In this sample, this clonotype turned up many times. The chain is built from TRBV7-2 and TRBJ1-5; no reliable D call. Germline values: CDR1 SGHTA, CDR2 FQGNSA. This CDR3 is built from 13 residues. Deletions cut 5 bases from V and 5 bases from J, with 10 bases between. The CDR3 is CASSPYEDQPQHF. The CDR3 DNA sequence: TGTGCCAGCAGCCCCTACGAGGATCAGCCCCAGCATTTT.

At least ten counts were recorded for this clonotype. The chain carries TRBV19 and TRBJ2-3; tentative D call: TRBD2 (6 bases). Deletions cut 4 bases from V and 2 bases from J, with 16 bases between. Germline values: CDR1 LNHDA, CDR2 SQIVND (reference sequence). The CDR3 contains 16 residues. DNA for the CDR3: TGTGCCAGTAGTACCTTGGGGGGAGGATACACAGATACGCAGTATTTT. The encoded protein is CASSTLGGGYTDTQYF.

Ten or more counts support this clonotype. The rearrangement uses TRBV29-1 and TRBJ2-1; 10 positions match TRBD2. This CDR3 has 14 amino acids. Germline V lookup: CDR1 SQVTM, CDR2 ANQGSEA. The J segment lost 2 bases and the V segment lost 6 bases, leaving 4 bases of the junction unmatched. As DNA, the CDR3 is TGCAGCGTCCAAACTAGCGGGGCCTACAATGAGCAGTTCTTC. Protein product: CSVQTSGAYNEQFF.

Only one count was recorded for this clonotype. The chain recombines TRBV29-1 with TRBJ1-4; D not certain. With 4 bases removed from V and 8 bases from J, the gap between germline ends came to 17 bases. Germline CDR1 SQVTM, CDR2 ANQGSEA. CDR3 length equals 14 residues. DNA for the CDR3: TGCAGCGTTGTACTCAGTCCAGGTTGGGAAAAACTGTTTTTT. Protein product: CSVVLSPGWEKLFF.

There are a few counts of this clonotype. The junction departs from germline at one end; a sequencing error may be responsible. The rearrangement uses TRBV20-1 and TRBJ2-7; TRBD2 matches at 11 bases. Germline V lookup: CDR1 DFQATT, CDR2 SNEGSKA (reference sequence). The CDR3 has 16 amino acids. CDR3 nucleotides: TGCAGTGCTGGAGATACCGGGACTAGCGGCACCTACGAGCAGTACTTC. Amino acid sequence: CSAGDTGTSGTYEQYF.

This clonotype occurred a few times. The V call is TRBV4-1, the J call TRBJ1-3, with TRBD1 as a possible D gene (6 bases). This CDR3 contains 15 residues. Germline V gene sequence: CDR1 MGHRA, CDR2 YSYEKL. V was cut by 0 bases and J by 2 bases, with 8 bases left in between. CDR3 region: CASSQDRGPGNTIYF. CDR3 coding DNA: TGCGCCAGCAGCCAAGATCGGGGGCCTGGAAACACCATATATTTT.

This clonotype was counted ten times or more. This chain links TRBV4-1 with TRBJ2-1; perhaps TRBD1 as D (5 bases). In germline, CDR1 is MGHRA, CDR2 YSYEKL. CDR3 length: 14 amino acids. Trimming took off 4 bases at V and 7 bases at J, with 14 bases between the two ends. CDR3 residues: CASSPRTPPNEQFF. CDR3 in DNA: TGCGCCAGCAGCCCCCGGACACCTCCTAATGAGCAGTTCTTC.

This clonotype was recorded a few times. V and J are TRBV15 and TRBJ1-5, with 8 bases identical to TRBD1. Germline assignment: CDR1 LNHNV and CDR2 YYDKDF (reference sequence). Unmatched junction bases numbered 6, after V lost 4 bases and J lost 7 bases. The CDR3 is made up of 14 amino acids. The CDR3 loop reads CATSTDRGGQPQHF. CDR3 sequence (DNA): TGTGCCACCAGCACCGACAGGGGCGGACAGCCCCAGCATTTT.

This clonotype was detected once. The gene calls are TRBV7-9 and TRBJ1-2; the match to TRBD1 covers 7 bases. This CDR3 region has 15 residues. Germline-derived CDR1 and CDR2 are SEHNR and FQNEAQ (reference sequence). Losses at the gene ends were 2 bases for V and 4 bases for J; bases not matched to a gene: 7. This CDR3 reads CASSLTGDTSYGYTF. The CDR3 DNA follows: TGTGCCAGCAGCTTAACAGGGGACACTTCCTATGGCTACACCTTC.

This clonotype was observed many times. This chain joins TRBV5-5 and TRBJ2-7; D is perhaps TRBD2 (6 bases). Germline lookup yields CDR1 SGHKS and CDR2 YYEKEE (reference sequence). V shed 3 bases and J shed 3 bases, with 13 bases lying between them. The CDR3 covers 14 residues. CDR3 region: CASSYAGSGYEQYF. In DNA, the CDR3 is TGTGCCAGCAGCTACGCGGGGTCGGGCTACGAGCAGTACTTC.

The V gene is TRBV19, the J gene TRBJ2-6; no reliable D call. Deletions cut 3 bases from V and 4 bases from J, with 1 base between. CDR3 length equals 12 residues. In germline, CDR1 is LNHDA, CDR2 SQIVND (reference sequence). The DNA of the CDR3 is TGTGCCAGTAGTATCGGGGCCAACGTCCTGACTTTC. Translation: CASSIGANVLTF.

V is TRBV7-8 and J is TRBJ2-7, with 7 nucleotides matching TRBD1. Germline trimming cut 5 bases from V and 2 bases from J; bases unmatched to any gene: 6. The CDR3 runs 14 residues. Germline CDR1 is SGHVS and CDR2 is FQNEAQ. CDR3: CASSHGQAAYEQYF. CDR3 bases: TGTGCCAGCAGCCACGGACAGGCTGCCTACGAGCAGTACTTC. Full variable domain (remainder filled in from reference TRBV7-8 and TRBJ2-7): GAGVSQSPRYKVAKRGQDVALRCDPISGHVSLFWYQQALGQGPEFLTYFQNEAQLDKSGLPSDRFFAERPEGSVSTLKIQRTQQEDSAVYLCASSHGQAAYEQYFGPGTRLTVT.

This clonotype was seen ten or more times. The chain recombines TRBV7-2 with TRBJ1-1; D is unresolved. Per the germline V gene, CDR1 is SGHTA and CDR2 is FQGNSA. Trimming pared 3 bases from V and 2 bases from J, leaving 7 bases between. The CDR3 runs 13 residues. In nucleotides, the CDR3 is TGTGCCAGCAGCTTCTTGATTAACACTGAAGCTTTCTTT. Its translation: CASSFLINTEAFF.

The gene calls are TRBV25-1 and TRBJ2-5; possible D gene TRBD1, 6 bases. With 2 bases removed from V and 1 base from J, the gap between germline ends came to 11 bases. CDR3 size: 15 residues. The V gene's germline CDR1 is MGHDK and CDR2 SYGVNS. The CDR3 nucleotides are TGTGCCAGCAGTGAACGGGGACATAGCCAAGAGACCCAGTACTTC. It encodes CASSERGHSQETQYF.

This chain uses TRBV24-1 with TRBJ2-5; 11 bases line up with TRBD1. V shed 4 bases and J 9 bases; nucleotides not matched to a gene: 12. Germline assignment: CDR1 KGHDR and CDR2 SFDVKD. The CDR3 has 16 amino acids. The CDR3 is CATSDHGTGGTGAQYF. The CDR3 bases are TGTGCCACCAGTGACCACGGGACAGGGGGAACTGGGGCCCAGTACTTC.

This chain links TRBV20-1 with TRBJ2-4; the D gene is possibly TRBD1 (7 bases). Germline CDR1 reads DFQATT; CDR2 reads SNEGSKA (reference sequence). The CDR3 contains 15 residues. V shed 3 bases and J shed 6 bases, with 18 bases lying between them. CDR3 loop: CSARPPPQGGNIQYF. The CDR3 nucleotides read TGCAGTGCTAGGCCCCCCCCCCAGGGGGGAAACATTCAGTACTTC.

The chain combines TRBV20-1 with TRBJ2-7, with D possibly TRBD2 on 7 matching bases. Trimming removed 6 bases at V and 2 bases at J, with 17 bases between. The CDR3 has 14 residues. Per germline, CDR1 DFQATT and CDR2 SNEGSKA (reference sequence). CDR3 residues: CSAGVGGQTYEQYF. The CDR3 DNA is TGCAGTGCGGGTGTGGGGGGGCAAACCTACGAGCAGTACTTC.

This clonotype was detected a few times. This chain uses TRBV7-8 with TRBJ2-7; D not resolved. Germline V lookup: CDR1 SGHVS, CDR2 FQNEAQ. CDR3 length equals 12 residues. V was cut by 4 bases and J by 6 bases, with 10 bases left in between. The CDR3 sequence is CASSSPMGEQYF. The CDR3 DNA sequence: TGTGCCAGCAGCTCCCCAATGGGCGAGCAGTACTTC.